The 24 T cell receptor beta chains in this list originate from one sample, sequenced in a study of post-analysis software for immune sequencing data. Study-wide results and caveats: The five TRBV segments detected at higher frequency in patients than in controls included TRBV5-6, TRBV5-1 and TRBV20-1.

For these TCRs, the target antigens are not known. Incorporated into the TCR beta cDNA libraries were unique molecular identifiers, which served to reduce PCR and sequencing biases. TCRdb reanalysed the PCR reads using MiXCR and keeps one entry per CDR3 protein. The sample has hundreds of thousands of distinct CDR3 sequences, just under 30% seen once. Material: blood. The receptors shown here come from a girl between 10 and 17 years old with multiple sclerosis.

CDR3 bases: TGCAGTGCTAGCCCCAGGGGCGCTGAAGCTTTCTTT. Its translation: CSASPRGAEAFF. This chain connects TRBV20-1 to TRBJ1-1; TRBD1 is a possible D gene (6 bases). V gave up 3 bases and J gave up 6 bases, with 11 bases separating them. The CDR3 has 12 amino acids. CDR1 and CDR2 (germline): DFQATT, SNEGSKA (reference sequence).

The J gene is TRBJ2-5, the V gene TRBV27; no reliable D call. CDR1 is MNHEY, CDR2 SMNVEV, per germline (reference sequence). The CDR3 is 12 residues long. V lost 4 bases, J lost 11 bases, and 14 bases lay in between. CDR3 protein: CASSSGLNEQYF. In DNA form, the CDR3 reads TGTGCCAGCAGTTCCGGGCTAAATGAGCAGTACTTC.

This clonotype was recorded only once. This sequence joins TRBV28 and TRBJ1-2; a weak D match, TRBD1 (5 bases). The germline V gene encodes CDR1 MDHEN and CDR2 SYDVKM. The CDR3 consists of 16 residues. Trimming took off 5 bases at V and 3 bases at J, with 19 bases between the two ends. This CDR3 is CASSTVGQGDDYGYTF. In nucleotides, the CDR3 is TGTGCCAGCAGTACGGTCGGGCAGGGAGACGACTATGGCTACACCTTC.

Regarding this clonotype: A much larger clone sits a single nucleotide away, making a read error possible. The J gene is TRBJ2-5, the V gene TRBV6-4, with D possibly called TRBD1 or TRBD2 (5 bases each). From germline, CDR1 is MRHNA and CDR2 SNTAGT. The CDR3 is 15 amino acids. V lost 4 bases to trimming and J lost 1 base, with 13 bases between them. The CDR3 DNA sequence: TGTGCCAGCAGTGTCAGCGAGGGGACCCAAGAGACCCAGTACTTC. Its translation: CASSVSEGTQETQYF.

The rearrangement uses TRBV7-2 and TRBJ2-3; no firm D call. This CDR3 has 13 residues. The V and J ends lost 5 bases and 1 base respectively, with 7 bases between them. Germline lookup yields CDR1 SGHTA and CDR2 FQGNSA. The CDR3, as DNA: TGTGCCAGCAGCCCGACCCGCACAGATACGCAGTATTTT. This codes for CASSPTRTDTQYF.

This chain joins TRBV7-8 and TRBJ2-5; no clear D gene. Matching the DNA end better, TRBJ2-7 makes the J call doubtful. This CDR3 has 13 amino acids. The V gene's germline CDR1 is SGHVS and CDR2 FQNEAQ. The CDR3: CASSGVEAYEQYF. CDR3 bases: TGTGCCAGCAGCGGGGTCGAGGCCTACGAGCAGTACTTC.

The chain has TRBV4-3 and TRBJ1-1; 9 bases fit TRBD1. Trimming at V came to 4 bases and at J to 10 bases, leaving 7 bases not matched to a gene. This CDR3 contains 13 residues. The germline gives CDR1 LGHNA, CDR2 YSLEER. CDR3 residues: CASSLGTGNGAFF. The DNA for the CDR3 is TGCGCCAGCAGCCTTGGGACAGGGAACGGAGCTTTCTTT.

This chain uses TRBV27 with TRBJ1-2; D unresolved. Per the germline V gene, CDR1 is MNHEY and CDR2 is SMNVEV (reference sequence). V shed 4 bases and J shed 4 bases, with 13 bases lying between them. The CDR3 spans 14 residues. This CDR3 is CASSSAEGIYGYTF. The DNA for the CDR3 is TGTGCCAGCAGTTCCGCTGAGGGAATCTATGGCTACACCTTC.

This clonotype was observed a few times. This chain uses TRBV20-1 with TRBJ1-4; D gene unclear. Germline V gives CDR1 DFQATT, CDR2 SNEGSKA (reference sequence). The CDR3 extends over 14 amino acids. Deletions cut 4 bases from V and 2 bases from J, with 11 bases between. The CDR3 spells CSAKQSSTNEKLFF. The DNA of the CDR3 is TGCAGTGCTAAACAGTCGTCCACTAATGAAAAACTGTTTTTT.

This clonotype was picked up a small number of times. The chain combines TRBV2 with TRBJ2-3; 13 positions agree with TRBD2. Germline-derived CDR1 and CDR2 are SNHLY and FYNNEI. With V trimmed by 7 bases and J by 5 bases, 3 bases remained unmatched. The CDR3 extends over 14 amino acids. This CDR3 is CASTGTSGIDTQYF. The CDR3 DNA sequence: TGTGCCAGCACCGGGACTAGCGGGATAGATACGCAGTATTTT.

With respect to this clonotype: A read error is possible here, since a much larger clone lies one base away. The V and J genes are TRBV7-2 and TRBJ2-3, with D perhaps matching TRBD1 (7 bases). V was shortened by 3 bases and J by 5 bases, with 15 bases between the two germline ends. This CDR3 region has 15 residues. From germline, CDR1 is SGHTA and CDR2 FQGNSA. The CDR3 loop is CASSFVEGAIDTQYF. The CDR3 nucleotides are TGTGCCAGCAGCTTCGTGGAGGGGGCCATAGATACGCAGTATTTT.

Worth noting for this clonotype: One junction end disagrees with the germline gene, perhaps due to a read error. The DNA for the CDR3 is TGTGCCAGCAGCCCACTGGACGGGGTCCCCTACAATGAGCGGTTCTTC. Its translation: CASSPLDGVPYNERFF. The genes are TRBV7-6 and TRBJ2-1, with D maybe TRBD2 (5 bases). Germline V CDR1 and CDR2: SGHVS, FNYEAQ. CDR3 length equals 16 residues.

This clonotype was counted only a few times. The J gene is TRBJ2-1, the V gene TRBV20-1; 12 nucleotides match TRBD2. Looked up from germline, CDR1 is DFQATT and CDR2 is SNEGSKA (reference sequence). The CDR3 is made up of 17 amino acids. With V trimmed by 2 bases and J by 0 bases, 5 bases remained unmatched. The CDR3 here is CSARLAGGMSSYNEQFF. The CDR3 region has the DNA TGCAGTGCTAGACTAGCGGGAGGGATGAGCTCCTACAATGAGCAGTTCTTC.

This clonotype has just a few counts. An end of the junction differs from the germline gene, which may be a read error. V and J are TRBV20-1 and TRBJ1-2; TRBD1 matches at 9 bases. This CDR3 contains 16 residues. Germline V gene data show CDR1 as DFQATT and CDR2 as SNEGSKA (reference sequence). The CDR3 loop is CSAWFPGQGPKYGYTF. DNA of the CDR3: TGCAGTGCTTGGTTCCCGGGACAGGGTCCTAAGTATGGCTACACCTTC.

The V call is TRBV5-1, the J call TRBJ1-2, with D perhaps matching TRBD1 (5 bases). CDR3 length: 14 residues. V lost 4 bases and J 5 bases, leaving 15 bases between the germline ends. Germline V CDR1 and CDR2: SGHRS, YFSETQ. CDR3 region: CASSVAGTQYGYTF. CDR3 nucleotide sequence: TGCGCCAGCAGCGTCGCCGGGACTCAGTATGGCTACACCTTC.

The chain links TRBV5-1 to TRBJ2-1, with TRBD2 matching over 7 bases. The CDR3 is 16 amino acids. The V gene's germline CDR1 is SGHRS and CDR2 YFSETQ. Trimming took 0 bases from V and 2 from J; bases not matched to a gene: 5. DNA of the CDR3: TGCGCCAGCAGCTTGGGGCTAGCGGAGCCCTACAATGAGCAGTTCTTC. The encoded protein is CASSLGLAEPYNEQFF. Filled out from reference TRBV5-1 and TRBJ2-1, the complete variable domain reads KAGVTQTPRYLIKTRGQQVTLSCSPISGHRSVSWYQQTPGQGLQFLFEYFSETQRNKGNFPGRFSGRQFSNSRSEMNVSTLELGDSALYLCASSLGLAEPYNEQFFGPGTRLTVL.

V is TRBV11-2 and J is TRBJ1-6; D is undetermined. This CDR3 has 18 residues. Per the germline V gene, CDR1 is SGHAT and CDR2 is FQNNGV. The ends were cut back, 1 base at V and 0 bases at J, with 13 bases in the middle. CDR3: CASSLGVPGSSYNSPLHF. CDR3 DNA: TGTGCCAGCAGCTTAGGGGTTCCGGGAAGCTCCTATAATTCACCCCTCCACTTT.

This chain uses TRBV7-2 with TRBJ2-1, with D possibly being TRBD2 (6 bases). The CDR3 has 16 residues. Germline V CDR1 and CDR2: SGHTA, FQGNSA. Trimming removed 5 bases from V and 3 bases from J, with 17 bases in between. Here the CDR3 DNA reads TGTGCCAGCAGCCGCCAGATGACTAGTCGCTACAATGAGCAGTTCTTC. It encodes CASSRQMTSRYNEQFF.

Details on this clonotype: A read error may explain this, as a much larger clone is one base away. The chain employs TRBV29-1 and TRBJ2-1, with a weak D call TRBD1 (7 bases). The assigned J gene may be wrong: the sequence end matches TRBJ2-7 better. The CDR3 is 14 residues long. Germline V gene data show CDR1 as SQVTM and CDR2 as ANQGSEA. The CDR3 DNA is TGCAGCGGGGACAGAATGGGACTTTACAATGAGCAGTACTTC. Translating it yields CSGDRMGLYNEQYF.

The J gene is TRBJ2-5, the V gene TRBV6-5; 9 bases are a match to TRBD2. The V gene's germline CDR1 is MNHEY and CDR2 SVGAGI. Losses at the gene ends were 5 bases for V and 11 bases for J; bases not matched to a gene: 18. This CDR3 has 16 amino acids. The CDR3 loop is CASSRTSEPPPMEQYF. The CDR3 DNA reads TGTGCCAGCAGTCGGACTAGCGAGCCGCCCCCCATGGAGCAGTACTTC.

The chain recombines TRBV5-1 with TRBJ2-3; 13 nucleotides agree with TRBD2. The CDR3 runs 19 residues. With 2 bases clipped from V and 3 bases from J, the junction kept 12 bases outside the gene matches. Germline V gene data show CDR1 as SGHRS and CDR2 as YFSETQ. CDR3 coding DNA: TGCGCCAGCAGCTTTTGGCGGACTAGCGGGGGCGCGTGGACAGATACGCAGTATTTT. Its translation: CASSFWRTSGGAWTDTQYF.

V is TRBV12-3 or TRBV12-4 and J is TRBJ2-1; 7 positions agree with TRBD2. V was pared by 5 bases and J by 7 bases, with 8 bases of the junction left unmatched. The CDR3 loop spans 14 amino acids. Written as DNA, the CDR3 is TGTGCCAGCAGTCATACGACTAGCTGGAATGAGCAGTTCTTC. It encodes CASSHTTSWNEQFF.

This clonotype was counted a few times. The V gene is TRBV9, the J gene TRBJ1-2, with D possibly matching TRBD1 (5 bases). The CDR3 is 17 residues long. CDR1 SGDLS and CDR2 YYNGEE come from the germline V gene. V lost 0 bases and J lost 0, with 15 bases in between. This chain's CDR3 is CASSVVTGLNSNYGYTF. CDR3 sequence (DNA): TGTGCCAGCAGCGTAGTCACAGGACTCAATTCTAACTATGGCTACACCTTC.

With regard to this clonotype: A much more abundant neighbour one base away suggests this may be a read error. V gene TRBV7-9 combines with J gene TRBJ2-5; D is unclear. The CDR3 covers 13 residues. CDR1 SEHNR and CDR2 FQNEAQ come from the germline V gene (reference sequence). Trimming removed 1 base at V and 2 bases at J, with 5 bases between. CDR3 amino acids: CASSLDGQETQYF. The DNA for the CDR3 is TGTGCCAGCAGCTTAGACGGGCAAGAGACCCAGTACTTC.